Listed below are T cell receptor beta chains from one sample, sequenced in a study of cytomegalovirus exposure and HLA in healthy donors. Produced via immunoSEQ multiplex PCR; TCRdb's table is partial and in-frame only. Here the sample spans about 140,000 clones, almost 80% being singletons. Sample: PBMCs. These TCRs come from a man aged 18 to 30 in good health and CMV-seronegative. CDR3s include the opening cysteine and the closing phenylalanine or tryptophan.

v_gene: TRBV21-1
j_gene: TRBJ2-7
CDR3aa: CASSDRGSVYEQYF

v_gene: TRBV5-5
j_gene: TRBJ2-5
CDR3aa: CASSLAGVETQYF

v_gene: TRBV7-2
j_gene: TRBJ1-3
CDR3aa: CASSLTGTGNTIYF

v_gene: TRBV9
j_gene: TRBJ2-5
CDR3aa: CASSVDTGGETQYF

v_gene: TRBV29-1
j_gene: TRBJ1-4
CDR3aa: CSGKGDPNEKLFF

v_gene: TRBV5-1
j_gene: TRBJ1-6
CDR3aa: CASSPAGGDSPLHF

v_gene: TRBV6-5
j_gene: TRBJ1-5
CDR3aa: CASTRQHNQPQHF

v_gene: TRBV7-2
j_gene: TRBJ2-7
CDR3aa: CASSPRPGDEQYF

v_gene: TRBV27
j_gene: TRBJ1-2
CDR3aa: CASSLERPGTAGYTF

v_gene: TRBV2
j_gene: TRBJ1-5
CDR3aa: CAGSHTRTGHQPQHF

v_gene: TRBV18
j_gene: TRBJ2-2
CDR3aa: CASSRGGNTGELFF

v_gene: TRBV30
j_gene: TRBJ2-3
CDR3aa: CAWSEISGGTDTQYF

v_gene: TRBV25-1
j_gene: TRBJ2-2
CDR3aa: CASTPRTGLNTGELFF

v_gene: TRBV5-5
j_gene: TRBJ1-5
CDR3aa: CASSPSWGGLGNQPQHF

v_gene: TRBV11-1
j_gene: TRBJ1-2
CDR3aa: CASSTGQGADGYTF

v_gene: TRBV4-3
j_gene: TRBJ2-7
CDR3aa: CASSQRVGGRSEQYF

v_gene: TRBV5-4
j_gene: TRBJ1-2
CDR3aa: CASSGQGKVGYGYTF

v_gene: TRBV11-2
j_gene: TRBJ2-5
CDR3aa: CASSLGGRQGRYWETQYF

v_gene: TRBV7-2
j_gene: TRBJ2-1
CDR3aa: CASSLITRGKIAYNEQFF

v_gene: TRBV5-1
j_gene: TRBJ2-5
CDR3aa: CASSEWGHGTQYF

v_gene: TRBV5-6
j_gene: TRBJ2-7
CDR3aa: CASSLWDIYHYEQYF

v_gene: TRBV19
j_gene: TRBJ1-5
CDR3aa: CASSIRQGPGSNQPQHF

v_gene: TRBV11-2
j_gene: TRBJ1-6
CDR3aa: CASSLTFGLGDRDSPLHF

v_gene: TRBV4-2
j_gene: TRBJ1-1
CDR3aa: CASSQEGPQIGEAFF

v_gene: TRBV10-3
j_gene: TRBJ2-1
CDR3aa: CAISELAGGDEQFF

v_gene: TRBV5-1
j_gene: TRBJ2-2
CDR3aa: CASSETSRLNTGELFF

v_gene: TRBV5-6
j_gene: TRBJ2-1
CDR3aa: CASSPSSFGSYNEQFF